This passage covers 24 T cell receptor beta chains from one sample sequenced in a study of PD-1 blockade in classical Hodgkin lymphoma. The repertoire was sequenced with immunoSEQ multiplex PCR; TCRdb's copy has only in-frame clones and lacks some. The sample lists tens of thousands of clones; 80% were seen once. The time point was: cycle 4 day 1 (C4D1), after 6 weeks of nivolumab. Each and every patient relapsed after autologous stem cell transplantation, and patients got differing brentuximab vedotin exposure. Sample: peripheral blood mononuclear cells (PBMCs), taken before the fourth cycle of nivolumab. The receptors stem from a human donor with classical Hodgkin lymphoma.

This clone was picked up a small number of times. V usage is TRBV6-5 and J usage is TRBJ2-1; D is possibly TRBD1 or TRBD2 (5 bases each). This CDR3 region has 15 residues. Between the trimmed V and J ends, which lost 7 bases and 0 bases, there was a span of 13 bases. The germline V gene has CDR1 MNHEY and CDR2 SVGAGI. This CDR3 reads CASTVGTSSYNEQFF. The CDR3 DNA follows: TGTGCCAGCACAGTGGGGACCAGCTCCTACAATGAGCAGTTCTTC.

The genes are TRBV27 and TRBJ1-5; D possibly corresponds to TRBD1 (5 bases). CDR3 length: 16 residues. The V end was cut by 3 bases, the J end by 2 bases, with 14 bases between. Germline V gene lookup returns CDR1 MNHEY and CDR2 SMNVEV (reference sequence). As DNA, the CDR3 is TGTGCCAGCAGTTTTGGGGGGAATTGGGGCAATCAGCCCCAGCATTTT. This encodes CASSFGGNWGNQPQHF.

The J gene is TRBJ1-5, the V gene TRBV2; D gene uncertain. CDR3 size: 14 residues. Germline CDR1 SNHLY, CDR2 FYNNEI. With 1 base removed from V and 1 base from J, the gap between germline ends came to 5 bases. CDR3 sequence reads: CASSEGGSNQPQHF. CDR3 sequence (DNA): TGTGCCAGCAGTGAAGGCGGGAGCAATCAGCCCCAGCATTTT.

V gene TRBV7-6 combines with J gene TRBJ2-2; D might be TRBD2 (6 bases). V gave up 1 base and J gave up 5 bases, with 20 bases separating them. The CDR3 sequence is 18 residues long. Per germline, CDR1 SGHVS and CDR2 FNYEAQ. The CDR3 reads CASSLGISGGGATGELFF. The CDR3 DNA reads TGTGCCAGCAGCTTAGGTATCTCTGGGGGAGGCGCTACCGGGGAGCTGTTTTTT.

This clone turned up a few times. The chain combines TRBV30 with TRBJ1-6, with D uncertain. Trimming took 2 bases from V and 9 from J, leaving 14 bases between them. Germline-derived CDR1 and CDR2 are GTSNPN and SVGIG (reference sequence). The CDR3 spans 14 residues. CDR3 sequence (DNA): TGTGCCTGGAGTCGAGGAGTGTTGGGTTCACCCCTCCACTTT. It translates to CAWSRGVLGSPLHF. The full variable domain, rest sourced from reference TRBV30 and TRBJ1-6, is SQTIHQWPATLVQPVGSPLSLECTVEGTSNPNLYWYRQAAGRGLQLLFYSVGIGQISSEVPQNLSASRPQDRQFILSSKKLLLSDSGFYLCAWSRGVLGSPLHFGNGTRLTVT.

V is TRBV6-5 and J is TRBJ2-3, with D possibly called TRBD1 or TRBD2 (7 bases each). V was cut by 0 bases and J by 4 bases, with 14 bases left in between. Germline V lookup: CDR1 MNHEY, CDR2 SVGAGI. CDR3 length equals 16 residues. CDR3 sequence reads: CASSYSGGGVADTQYF. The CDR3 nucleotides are TGTGCCAGCAGTTACTCGGGAGGGGGCGTTGCAGATACGCAGTATTTT.

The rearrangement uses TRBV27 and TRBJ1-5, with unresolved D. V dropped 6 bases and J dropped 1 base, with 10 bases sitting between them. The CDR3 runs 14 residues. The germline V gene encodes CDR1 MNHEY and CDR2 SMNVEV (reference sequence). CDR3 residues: CASSRRRSNQPQHF. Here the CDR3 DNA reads TGTGCCAGCAGCCGCCGGAGGAGCAATCAGCCCCAGCATTTT.

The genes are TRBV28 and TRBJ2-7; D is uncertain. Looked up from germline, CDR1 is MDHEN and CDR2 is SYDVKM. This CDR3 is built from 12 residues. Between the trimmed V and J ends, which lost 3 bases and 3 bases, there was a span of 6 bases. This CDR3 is CASSFINYEQYF. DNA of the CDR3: TGTGCCAGCAGTTTTATCAACTACGAGCAGTACTTC.

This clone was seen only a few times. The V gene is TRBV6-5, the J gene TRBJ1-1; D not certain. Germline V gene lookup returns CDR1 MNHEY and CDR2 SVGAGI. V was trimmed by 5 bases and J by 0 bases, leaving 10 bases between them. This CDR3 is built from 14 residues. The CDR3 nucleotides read TGTGCCAGCAGTGAACGACAAGTGAACACTGAAGCTTTCTTT. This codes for CASSERQVNTEAFF.

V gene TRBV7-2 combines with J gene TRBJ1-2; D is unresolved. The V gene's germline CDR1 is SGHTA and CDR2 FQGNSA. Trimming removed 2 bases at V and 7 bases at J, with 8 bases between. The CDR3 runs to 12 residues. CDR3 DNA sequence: TGTGCCAGCAGCTTAAGCTCCTCTGGCTACACCTTC. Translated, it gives CASSLSSSGYTF.

Here the CDR3 DNA reads TGTGCCAGCTCACCGATTACGGGACAGGGGTATAATGAAAAACTGTTTTTT. This codes for CASSPITGQGYNEKLFF. V usage is TRBV18 and J usage is TRBJ1-4; 10 bases are shared with TRBD1. V lost 3 bases and J lost 4; bases outside the gene matches: 8. This CDR3 region has 17 residues. CDR1 and CDR2 (germline): KGHSH, LQKENI. Supplemented by reference TRBV18 and TRBJ1-4, the full variable domain reads NAGVMQNPRHLVRRRGQEARLRCSPMKGHSHVYWYRQLPEEGLKFMVYLQKENIIDESGMPKERFSAEFPKEGPSILRIQQVVRGDSAAYFCASSPITGQGYNEKLFFGSGTQLSVL.

The DNA for the CDR3 is TGTGCCAGCAGCCCGCGGGACTATAGCTCTGGGGCCAACGTCCTGACTTTC. It codes for CASSPRDYSSGANVLTF. The chain has TRBV7-3 and TRBJ2-6; 7 positions agree with TRBD2. V lost 5 bases and J lost 0; bases outside the gene matches: 7. CDR1 and CDR2 from the germline V gene are SGHTA and FQGTGA. The CDR3 spans 17 residues. The full variable domain, completed using reference TRBV7-3 and TRBJ2-6, is GAGVSQTPSNKVTEKGKYVELRCDPISGHTALYWYRQSLGQGPEFLIYFQGTGAADDSGLPNDRFFAVRPEGSVSTLKIQRTERGDSAVYLCASSPRDYSSGANVLTFGAGSRLTVL.

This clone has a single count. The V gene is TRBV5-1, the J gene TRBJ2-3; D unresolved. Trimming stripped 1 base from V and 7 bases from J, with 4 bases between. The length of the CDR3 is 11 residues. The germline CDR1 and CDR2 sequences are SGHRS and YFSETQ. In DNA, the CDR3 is TGCGCCAGCAGCTTGACTAATACGCAGTATTTT. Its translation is CASSLTNTQYF.

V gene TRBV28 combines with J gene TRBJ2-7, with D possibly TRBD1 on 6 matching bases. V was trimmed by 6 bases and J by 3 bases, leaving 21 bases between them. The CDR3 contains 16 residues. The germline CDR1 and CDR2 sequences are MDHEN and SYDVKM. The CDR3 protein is CASRSTGTTDYYEQYF. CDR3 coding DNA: TGTGCCAGCAGGTCTACCGGGACAACCGATTACTACGAGCAGTACTTC.

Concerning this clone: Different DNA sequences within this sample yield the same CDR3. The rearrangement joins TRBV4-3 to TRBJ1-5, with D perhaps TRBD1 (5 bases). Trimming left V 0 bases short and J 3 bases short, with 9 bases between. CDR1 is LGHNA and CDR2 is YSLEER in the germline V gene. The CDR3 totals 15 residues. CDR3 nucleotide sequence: TGCGCCAGCAGCCAAGAAGCGGGGCCCAATCAGCCCCAGCATTTT. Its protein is CASSQEAGPNQPQHF.

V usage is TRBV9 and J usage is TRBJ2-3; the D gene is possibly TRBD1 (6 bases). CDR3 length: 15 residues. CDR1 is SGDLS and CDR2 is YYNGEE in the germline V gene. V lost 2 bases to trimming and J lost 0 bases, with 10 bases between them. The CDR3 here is CASSVTGSSTDTQYF. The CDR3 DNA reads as TGTGCCAGCAGCGTCACAGGGAGTAGCACAGATACGCAGTATTTT.

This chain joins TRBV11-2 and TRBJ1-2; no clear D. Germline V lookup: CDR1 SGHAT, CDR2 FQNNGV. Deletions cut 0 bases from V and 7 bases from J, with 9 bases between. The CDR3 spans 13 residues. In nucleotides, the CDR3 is TGTGCCAGCAGCTTAGAGGCGTCCGGTGGCTACACCTTC. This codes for CASSLEASGGYTF.

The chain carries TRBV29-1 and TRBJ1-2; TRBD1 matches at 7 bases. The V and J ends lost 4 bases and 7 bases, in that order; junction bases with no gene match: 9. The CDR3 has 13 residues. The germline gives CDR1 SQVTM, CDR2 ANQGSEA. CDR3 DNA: TGCAGCGTTGCGGAGCAGGGGGAGGGTGGCTACACCTTC. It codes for CSVAEQGEGGYTF.

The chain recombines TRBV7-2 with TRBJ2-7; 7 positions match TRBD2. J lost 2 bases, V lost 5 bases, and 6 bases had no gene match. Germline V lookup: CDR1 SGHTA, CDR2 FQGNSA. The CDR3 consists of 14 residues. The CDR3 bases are TGTGCCAGCAGCCGCGGGACTAACACCTACGAGCAGTACTTC. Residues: CASSRGTNTYEQYF. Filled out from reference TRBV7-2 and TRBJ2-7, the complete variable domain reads GAGVSQSPSNKVTEKGKDVELRCDPISGHTALYWYRQSLGQGLEFLIYFQGNSAPDKSGLPSDRFSAERTGGSVSTLTIQRTQQEDSAVYLCASSRGTNTYEQYFGPGTRLTVT.

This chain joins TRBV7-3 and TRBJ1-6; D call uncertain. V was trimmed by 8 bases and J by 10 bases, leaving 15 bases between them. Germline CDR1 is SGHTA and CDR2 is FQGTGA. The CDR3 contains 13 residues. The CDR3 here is CASSEIPNSPLHF. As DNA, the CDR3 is TGTGCCAGCTCCGAGATCCCCAACTCACCCCTCCACTTT.

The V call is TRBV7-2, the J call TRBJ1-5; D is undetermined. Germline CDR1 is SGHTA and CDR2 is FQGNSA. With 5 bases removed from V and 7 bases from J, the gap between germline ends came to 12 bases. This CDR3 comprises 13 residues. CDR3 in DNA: TGTGCCAGCAGCCCAGGACCGCTCCAGCCCCAGCATTTT. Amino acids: CASSPGPLQPQHF.

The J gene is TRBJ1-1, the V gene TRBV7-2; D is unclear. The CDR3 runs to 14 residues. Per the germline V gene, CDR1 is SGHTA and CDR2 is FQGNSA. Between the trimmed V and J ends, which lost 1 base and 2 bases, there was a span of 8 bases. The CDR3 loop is CASSLEVINTEAFF. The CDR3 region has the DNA TGTGCCAGCAGCTTAGAAGTTATAAACACTGAAGCTTTCTTT.

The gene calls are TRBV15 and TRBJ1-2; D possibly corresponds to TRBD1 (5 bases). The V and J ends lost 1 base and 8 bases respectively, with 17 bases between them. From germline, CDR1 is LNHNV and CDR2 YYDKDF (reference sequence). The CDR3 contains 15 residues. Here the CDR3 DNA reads TGTGCCACCAGCAGAGGGAGTCAGGGAGCCGGAGGCTACACCTTC. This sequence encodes CATSRGSQGAGGYTF.

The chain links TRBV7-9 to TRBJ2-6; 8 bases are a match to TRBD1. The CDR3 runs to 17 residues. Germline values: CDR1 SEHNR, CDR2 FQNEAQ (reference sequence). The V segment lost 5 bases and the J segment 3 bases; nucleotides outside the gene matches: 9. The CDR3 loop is CASSTDQGAGGANVLTF. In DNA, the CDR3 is TGTGCCAGCAGCACCGATCAGGGGGCGGGTGGGGCCAACGTCCTGACTTTC.